These 2 T cell receptor beta chains originate from one sample sequenced in a study of T cell repertoires in cytomegalovirus infection (dated by TCRdb to about 2019). Sequenced using an Illumina HiSeq 1500. TCRdb redid the processing of the public reads, applying fastp at Q25 and MiXCR, and retained in-frame beta chains. All rows with the same CDR3 protein become a single entry with the most common DNA and genes. This sample lists about 140,000 distinct CDR3 sequences; 5.5% to 7% were detected once. The leading ten clones occupy under 20% of the sample. The material sequenced was PBMCs. These receptors were collected from a human donor in good health (CMV status not recorded). Some clones in this sample may be carry-over from other donors' samples.

This clonotype has at least ten counts. The rearrangement joins TRBV11-2 to TRBJ2-3, with D perhaps given as TRBD1 or TRBD2 (5 bases each). V lost 3 bases and J 0 bases, leaving 16 bases between the germline ends. The germline V gene has CDR1 SGHAT and CDR2 FQNNGV. The CDR3 is 17 residues long. The CDR3 DNA follows: TGTGCCAGCAGCTTCAGAGGGGCAGAAGCTAGCACAGATACGCAGTATTTT. As protein: CASSFRGAEASTDTQYF. The complete variable domain, with remaining parts taken from reference TRBV11-2 and TRBJ2-3, reads EAGVAQSPRYKIIEKRQSVAFWCNPISGHATLYWYQQILGQGPKLLIQFQNNGVVDDSQLPKDRFSAERLKGVDSTLKIQPAKLEDSAVYLCASSFRGAEASTDTQYFGPGTRLTVL.

This clonotype was detected a few times. This chain links TRBV7-9 with TRBJ2-2; D may be TRBD1 (5 bases). This CDR3 is built from 15 residues. The V end was cut by 3 bases, the J end by 5 bases, with 13 bases between. Per the germline V gene, CDR1 is SEHNR and CDR2 is FQNEAQ (reference sequence). CDR3 in amino acids: CASSFPAGPTGELFF. The CDR3 DNA reads TGTGCCAGCAGCTTCCCCGCAGGGCCTACCGGGGAGCTGTTTTTT.